The T cell receptor beta chain described here comes from a study of spatial heterogeneity in lung cancer. Each CDR3 protein is one row after TCRdb ran MiXCR on the 5' RACE reads. The data show 17,000 or so distinct CDR3 sequences, roughly 5.7% seen once. Time point noted: sample taken at primary tumor resection. Study-wide points: The study found that expanded intratumoral alpha and beta TCR counts tracked tumor mutation counts.

This clonotype was detected ten times or more. Its specificity is not known. J gave up 8 bases and V 9 bases, and 13 bases lay outside the gene matches. The CDR3 has 15 residues. The germline V gene encodes CDR1 MNHEY and CDR2 SMNVEV (reference sequence). This chain connects TRBV27 to TRBJ1-6; TRBD1 matches 7 bases. The specimen comprised lung tumor tissue, sampled at surgery. The receptor comes from a male donor with early-stage non-small cell lung cancer. CDR3 DNA: TGTGCCAGTCAAGACTTACAGGGGCTGTATTCACCCCTCCACTTT. This translates into CASQDLQGLYSPLHF.